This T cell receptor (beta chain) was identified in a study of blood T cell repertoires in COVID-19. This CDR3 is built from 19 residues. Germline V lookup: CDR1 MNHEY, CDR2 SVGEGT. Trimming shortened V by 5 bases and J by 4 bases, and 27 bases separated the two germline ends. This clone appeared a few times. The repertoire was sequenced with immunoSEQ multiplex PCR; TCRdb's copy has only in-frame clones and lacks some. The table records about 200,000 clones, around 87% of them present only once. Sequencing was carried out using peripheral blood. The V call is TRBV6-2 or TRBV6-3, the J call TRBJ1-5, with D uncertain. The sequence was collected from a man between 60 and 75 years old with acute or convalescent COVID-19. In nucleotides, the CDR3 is TGTGCCAGCAGTCCGATTAGACGACCGGCAAGGTCGGGAAATCAGCCCCAGCATTTT. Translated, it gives CASSPIRRPARSGNQPQHF.